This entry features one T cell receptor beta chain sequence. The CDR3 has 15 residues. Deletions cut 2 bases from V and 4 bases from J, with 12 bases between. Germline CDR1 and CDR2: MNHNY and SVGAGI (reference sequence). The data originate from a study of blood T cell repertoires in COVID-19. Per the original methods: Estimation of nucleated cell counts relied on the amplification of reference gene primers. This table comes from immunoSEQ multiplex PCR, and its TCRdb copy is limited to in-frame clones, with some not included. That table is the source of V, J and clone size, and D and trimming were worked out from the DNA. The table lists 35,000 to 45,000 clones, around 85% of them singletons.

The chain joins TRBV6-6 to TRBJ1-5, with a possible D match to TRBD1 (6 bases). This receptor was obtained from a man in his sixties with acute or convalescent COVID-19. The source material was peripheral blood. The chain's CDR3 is CASSYGGARNQPQHF. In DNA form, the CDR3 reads TGTGCCAGCAGTTACGGGGGGGCACGAAATCAGCCCCAGCATTTT.